This T cell receptor (beta chain) is from a study of a mutant IDH1 vaccine in newly diagnosed glioma. Study at large: Former treatment meant radiotherapy, temozolomide, or both; the majority had gotten both. Findings and limits, study-wide: Vaccination induced immune responses in around 93% of patients. Pseudoprogression appeared independent of alterations in top peripheral clonotypes.

TCRdb's copy holds only in-frame clones and misses some; the assay was immunoSEQ multiplex PCR. The profile shows 99,000 or so clones, about 87% of them singletons. The junction had 12 bases not matched to a gene; V was cut back by 4 bases and J by 2 bases. There are 17 residues in the CDR3. Germline V lookup: CDR1 MNHNS, CDR2 SASEGT. Concerning this clone itself: Its antigen is still unknown.

Stated time point: baseline, week 1 (first vaccination visit). The treatment denotes: pre-vaccination baseline after standard-of-care therapy. The V gene is TRBV6-1, the J gene TRBJ2-3; 7 nucleotides match TRBD2. The receptor was isolated from a woman between 50 and 59 years old with glioma. This specimen was PBMCs, taken from a glioma patient treated with radiotherapy, temozolomide or both. The CDR3: CASSGRTSGTYTDTQYF. CDR3 bases: TGTGCCAGCAGTGGTCGGACTAGTGGGACTTACACAGATACGCAGTATTTT.